This T cell receptor (beta chain) was profiled in a study of T-cell memory formation after mild COVID-19. CDR1 is SQVTM, CDR2 ANQGSEA, per germline. With V trimmed by 7 bases and J by 2 bases, 6 bases remained unmatched. This CDR3 is built from 14 residues. TCRdb independently ran MiXCR on the 5' RACE reads; one entry per CDR3 protein. The sample consists of some 120,000 distinct CDR3 sequences, approximately 16% of them appearing once. The chain uses TRBV29-1 and TRBJ2-1, with TRBD2 identical over 9 bases. The sequenced sample was PBMCs or a T cell subset sorted from them (not recorded which). This receptor was identified in an adult woman who had mild COVID-19 (a few samples of this study predate the infection). Cell type and time point are not known. CDR3 coding DNA: TGCAGCGGTAACAGCGGGGGGCCCTACAATGAGCAGTTCTTC. Residues: CSGNSGGPYNEQFF.